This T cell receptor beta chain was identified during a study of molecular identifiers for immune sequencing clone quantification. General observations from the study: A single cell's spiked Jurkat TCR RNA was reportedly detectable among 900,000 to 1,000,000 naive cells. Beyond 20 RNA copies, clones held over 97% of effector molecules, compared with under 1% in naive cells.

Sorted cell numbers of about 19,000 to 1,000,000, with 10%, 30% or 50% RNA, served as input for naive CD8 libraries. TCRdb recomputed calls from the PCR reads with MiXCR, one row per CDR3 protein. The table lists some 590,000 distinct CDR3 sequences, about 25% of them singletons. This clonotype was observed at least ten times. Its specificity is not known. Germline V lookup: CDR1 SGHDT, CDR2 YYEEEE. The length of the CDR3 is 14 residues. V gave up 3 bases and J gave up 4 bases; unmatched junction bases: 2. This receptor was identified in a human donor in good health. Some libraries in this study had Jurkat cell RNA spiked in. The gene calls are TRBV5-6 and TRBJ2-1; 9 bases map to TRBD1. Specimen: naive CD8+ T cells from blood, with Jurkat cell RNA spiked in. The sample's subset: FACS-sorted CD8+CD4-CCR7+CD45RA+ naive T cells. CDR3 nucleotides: TGTGCCAGCAGCTACGGGACAGGGTACAATGAGCAGTTCTTC. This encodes CASSYGTGYNEQFF.